This T cell receptor (beta chain) derives from a study of T cells in Graves' hyperthyroidism and ophthalmopathy (dated by TCRdb to about 2019). Concerning the study at large: Peripheral blood was collected at initial diagnosis, before any treatment. A discovery cohort of around 98 patients, about 43 with Graves' ophthalmopathy and about 60 with stable Graves' hyperthyroidism, was used to find distinguishing TCR V-J signatures. Prospective prediction of ophthalmopathy was tested in an independent validation cohort consisting of 18 to 20 hyperthyroidism patients and some 15 patients who later progressed to ophthalmopathy. The approximately 100 discovery patients were randomly split 7:3 into training and test sets. Thyroid tissue and blood T-cell repertoires from about six Graves' hyperthyroidism patients were also compared in the study. Once sampling was done, hyperthyroidism patients were given methimazole at a starting dose of 30 mg daily, whereas ophthalmopathy patients were given high-dose intravenous methylprednisolone. The paper reports TCR Vbeta CDR3 sequencing of approximately 140 peripheral blood samples: over 40 ophthalmopathy, roughly 74 hyperthyroidism and approximately 17 progressor patients.

Stable Graves' hyperthyroidism was defined as no progression to ophthalmopathy during 18 months of follow-up. Hyperthyroidism patients were newly diagnosed, with disease duration under 2 months, and aged 18 to 65 years. Any patient with an uncontrolled infection, another autoimmune disease, pregnancy or lactation was excluded. Clinical symptoms, serum thyroxine and TRAb, thyroid ultrasound, and orbital computed tomography formed the basis for the diagnoses. PBMCs were isolated from 7.5 to 10 ml of fresh peripheral blood by Ficoll-Paque density gradient centrifugation. Trizol reagent was used to extract total RNA, and RNA quality was then checked on an Agilent 2100 Bioanalyzer. The TCR beta CDR3 regions were amplified from the RNA transcripts. A first-round RT-PCR of the TCR CDR3 used the HTBI primer set with the Qiagen OneStep RT-PCR kit. Libraries were constructed in a second round of multiplex PCR, after which size selection and purification were carried out. Libraries were sequenced paired-end with 100 bp reads on an Illumina HiSeq2000. Under the source paper's analysis protocol: SOAPnuke was used to process the raw data, removing reads that contained adapters or uncalled bases, had a mean Phred below 15, or lacked an exact match to the constant primer or identifier. COPE v1.2.5 was used to merge high-quality paired reads, and clonotypes were defined as unique nucleotide sequences. Clonotypes were aligned to IMGT TRBV, TRBD and TRBJ reference segments using MiTCR v1.1. The analysis included only V-J combinations with a frequency above 0.0001, which together covered around 99% of the repertoires. The TCS score was defined as F50 (clonal expansion) divided by E x V (chaos), with BLOSUM62-based TCRdist calculated between CDR3 peptides within each V-J. Welch's t-statistics and random forest reduced roughly 500 V-J features to under 15, which were used in a naive Bayes classifier (R e1071). The public reads were run again by TCRdb, first through fastp at Q25 and then through MiXCR, and only productive beta chains were kept. For every CDR3 protein sequence, its rows merge into one entry that carries the most common genes and DNA. These V and J calls originate from TCRdb's pipeline instead of the authors' own analysis. This sample has more than 150,000 distinct CDR3 sequences in its table, and 15% to 20% of those were observed once. 25% to 30% of the sample is in the top ten clones.

This clonotype was counted ten times or more. Its specific antigen is unknown. No per-base quality is available; no much larger clone lies one base away. Overall results and qualifications from the work: Ophthalmopathy was separated from stable hyperthyroidism by a 13 V-J signature model, with 85% to 90% sensitivity and roughly 81% specificity obtained in cross-validation and 80%/75% obtained in testing. In validation, the model predicted progression to ophthalmopathy a median of 6.5 months before onset, with 65% to 71% sensitivity and almost 75% specificity. No statistical method was used to fix the sample size in advance, and group allocation was not hidden from the investigators. Most expanded thyroid clonotypes (frequency above 0.001) were also detected in blood, a finding suggesting that blood repertoires may reflect thyroid immune responses.

Measured from the cysteine to the phenylalanine, the CDR3 is 13 residues long. This entry keeps only the CDR3 DNA: 39 bases, framed from base 1. CDR1 and CDR2 (KGHSH, LQKENI) derive from the germline V gene. Here V drops 5 bases and J drops 4 bases, and the junction holds 4 bases not matched to any gene. The material sequenced was blood. The sequence came from a woman aged 45 to 65 with Graves' hyperthyroidism. The sequence links TRBV18 to TRBJ2-7, with TRBD1 identical over 8 junction bases. The CDR3: CASSFGTGYEQYF. The nucleotides are TGTGCCAGCTCATTCGGGACAGGTTACGAGCAGTACTTC.